The sequence of this TCR beta chain was determined in a study of human T cells and chemical hapten exposure. Time point defined: pre-sensitization, week 0. Treatment reported: therapeutic diphenylcyclopropenone sensitization with weekly scalp DPC. This clonotype was observed at least ten times. V lost 5 bases, J lost 1 base, and 6 bases stayed unmatched. There are 15 residues in the CDR3. Per germline, CDR1 SGDLS and CDR2 YYNGEE. In TCRdb, the RACE reads were re-called with MiXCR into one record per CDR3 protein. This sample has approximately 52,000 distinct CDR3 sequences, with approximately 8.8% found just once.

This specimen consisted of whole blood, obtained in connection with sensitization to the hapten diphenylcyclopropenone (DPC). V is TRBV9 and J is TRBJ2-1; 7 nucleotides agree with TRBD2. The TCR sequence derives from a woman aged 35 to 49 with alopecia areata. Some clones in this sample may be carry-over from other donors' samples. The CDR3 reads CASSALALSYNEQFF. DNA for the CDR3: TGTGCCAGCAGTGCACTAGCGTTGTCCTACAATGAGCAGTTCTTC.